This T cell receptor beta chain was retrieved from a study of early T cells in non-severe SARS-CoV-2 infection. Across the whole study: Sequencing used unsorted whole-blood bulk RNA, so chains lack pairing.

This clonotype was recorded many times. TCRdb fed the 5' RACE reads into MiXCR, producing one record per CDR3 protein. This table holds around 20,000 distinct CDR3 sequences, about 4% found once. Sequenced input: whole blood. This receptor was identified in an adult who was a healthcare worker with PCR-confirmed SARS-CoV-2 infection or an uninfected control (not recorded which).

The CDR3 sequence is CASRTHYGLAGNEQYF. CDR3 coding DNA: TGCGCCAGCAGGACGCACTACGGACTAGCGGGGAACGAGCAGTACTTC. This chain joins TRBV4-3 and TRBJ2-7; TRBD2 matches at 12 bases. The CDR3 has 16 residues. Germline loops: CDR1 LGHNA, CDR2 YSLEER. V trimming: 6 bases; J trimming: 5 bases; junction bases outside the gene matches: 11.